These T cell receptor beta chains were read from a single sample in a study of T cell repertoires in cytomegalovirus infection. MiXCR, run by TCRdb on the reads, gives a single entry per CDR3 protein. The profile shows roughly 230,000 distinct CDR3 sequences, 5% to 8.5% of them singletons. The specimen sequenced was PBMCs. The receptors derive from a human donor in good health (CMV status not recorded). Some clones in this sample may be carry-over from other donors' samples. Both conserved end residues are part of each CDR3. Each record gives: D gene, J gene, clone size, V gene, CDR3 DNA, CDR3 protein. D genes are given only for firm matches. The listing skips clone size in some rows; elsewhere it reads once, few, many or a size class.

D: NA; J: TRBJ1-2; size: few; V: TRBV2; DNA: TGTGCCAGCAGTGAAACCAGGGGCCCTGGCTATGGCTACACCTTC; CDR3: CASSETRGPGYGYTF
D: TRBD1; J: TRBJ2-2; size: few; V: TRBV19; DNA: TGTGCCAGTTCGATGACAGGGATAGACACCGGGGAGCTGTTTTTT; CDR3: CASSMTGIDTGELFF
D: NA; J: TRBJ2-5; size: few; V: TRBV4-1; DNA: TGCGCCAGCAGCCCGACCCCTGGGACCGGGGAAGGGACCCAGTACTTC; CDR3: CASSPTPGTGEGTQYF
D: TRBD1; J: TRBJ1-5; size: many; V: TRBV28; DNA: TGTGCCAGCAGTTTAGGGGGACAGGGATTTGGGCAGCCCCAGCATTTT; CDR3: CASSLGGQGFGQPQHF
D: NA; J: TRBJ2-1; size: many; V: TRBV19; DNA: TGTGCCAGTAGAGAGAGCTCCTACAATGAGCAGTTCTTC; CDR3: CASRESSYNEQFF
D: NA; J: TRBJ2-2; size: few; V: TRBV6-2/TRBV6-3; DNA: TGTGCCAGCAGCCTACAGATGGCCCGGACCTCGGCTTACACCGGGGAGCTGTTTTTT; CDR3: CASSLQMARTSAYTGELFF
D: NA; J: TRBJ1-2; size: few; V: TRBV29-1; DNA: TGCAGCGTTGAAGATGCCTATGGCTACACCTTC; CDR3: CSVEDAYGYTF
D: NA; J: TRBJ2-7; size: NA; V: TRBV20-1; DNA: TGCAGTGCTAGAGACTCCGGGACCTTTTACGAGCAGTACTTC; CDR3: CSARDSGTFYEQYF
D: NA; J: TRBJ2-2; size: many; V: TRBV7-2; DNA: TGTGCCAGCAGCCCCCGTGTTGGGGGGAGAGGTGAAACCGGGGAGCTGTTTTTT; CDR3: CASSPRVGGRGETGELFF
D: NA; J: TRBJ1-4; size: many; V: TRBV20-1; DNA: TGCAGTGCTAGAACGTCGTGGCAGGTTTCAACTAATGAAAAACTGTTTTTT; CDR3: CSARTSWQVSTNEKLFF
D: NA; J: TRBJ1-6; size: many; V: TRBV11-2; DNA: TGTGCCAGCAGCCCCCTCAGACAGAGCCCTAATTCACCCCTCCACTTT; CDR3: CASSPLRQSPNSPLHF
D: NA; J: TRBJ1-1; size: many; V: TRBV7-2; DNA: TGTGCCAGCAGCTTAGCCGGGGAAGCTGAAGCTTTCTTT; CDR3: CASSLAGEAEAFF
D: TRBD1; J: TRBJ2-3; size: many; V: TRBV29-1; DNA: TGCAGCGTCCTGGACAGGGCTAGCACAGATACGCAGTATTTT; CDR3: CSVLDRASTDTQYF
D: NA; J: TRBJ2-1; size: many; V: TRBV5-4; DNA: TGTGCCAGCAGCCGAGGACTGTCTAGCTCCTACAATGAGCAGTTCTTC; CDR3: CASSRGLSSSYNEQFF
D: TRBD1; J: TRBJ1-1; size: many; V: TRBV25-1; DNA: TGTGCCAGCAGTTCCGAAGGGAGGGGGCTGCCCACTGAAGCTTTCTTT; CDR3: CASSSEGRGLPTEAFF
D: TRBD1; J: TRBJ1-6; size: many; V: TRBV28; DNA: TGTGCCAGCAGATCGGACAGGGGAGGTTCACCCCTCCACTTT; CDR3: CASRSDRGGSPLHF
D: NA; J: TRBJ1-6; size: many; V: TRBV6-1; DNA: TGTGCCAGCAGCTCGAAAGTTAATTCACCCCTCCACTTT; CDR3: CASSSKVNSPLHF
D: TRBD1; J: TRBJ1-2; size: many; V: TRBV2; DNA: TGTGCCAGCAGCGGGACAGCGAACTATGGCTACACCTTC; CDR3: CASSGTANYGYTF
D: NA; J: TRBJ2-1; size: many; V: TRBV7-8; DNA: TGTGCCAGCAGCTCCAGGGTCCTTAGCTCCTACAATGAGCAGTTCTTC; CDR3: CASSSRVLSSYNEQFF